The rows below give T cell receptor beta chains drawn from one sample of a study of shared T cell receptors in the human thymus. Sequenced by immunoSEQ multiplex PCR; TCRdb stores in-frame clones only, minus some. The top ten clones hold about 0.01% of a sample with approximately 660,000 clones, roughly 90% of them seen once. Another study also made use of these data, one on human thymus T cells.

Sequencing was performed on thymocytes. These receptors were taken from a boy younger than two with a congenital heart defect. CDR3s include the opening cysteine and the closing phenylalanine or tryptophan. Each record gives: J gene, V gene, D gene, clone size, CDR3 DNA, CDR3 protein. The D gene is left open where the match is weak. Clone size is stated in some rows and not others, as once, few, many or a class when expanded.

j_gene: TRBJ1-5; v_gene: TRBV19; d_gene: NA; abundance: NA; CDR3nt: TGTGCCAGTAGTATCAGAGGGGAGGTGGTGGAGGGCAATCAGCCCCAGCATTTT; CDR3aa: CASSIRGEVVEGNQPQHF
j_gene: TRBJ1-1; v_gene: TRBV7-6; d_gene: NA; abundance: NA; CDR3nt: TGTGCCAGCAGCTTAGCCGGGGGGGCGTGGGACACTGAAGCTTTCTTT; CDR3aa: CASSLAGGAWDTEAFF
j_gene: TRBJ2-3; v_gene: TRBV9; d_gene: NA; abundance: once; CDR3nt: TGTGCCAGCAGCGTAGAAGGTCGAGTCCGAGGCAGGGGAGGCACAGATACGCAGTATTTT; CDR3aa: CASSVEGRVRGRGGTDTQYF
j_gene: TRBJ1-5; v_gene: TRBV13; d_gene: NA; abundance: NA; CDR3nt: TGTGCCAGCAGCTTAGGACGGGGGCCCCAGCATTTT; CDR3aa: CASSLGRGPQHF
j_gene: TRBJ2-2; v_gene: TRBV28; d_gene: NA; abundance: few; CDR3nt: TGTGCCAGCAGTTCCAATCGGACTCTTAACACCGGGGAGCTGTTTTTT; CDR3aa: CASSSNRTLNTGELFF
j_gene: TRBJ1-2; v_gene: TRBV5-6; d_gene: NA; abundance: NA; CDR3nt: TGTGCCAGCAGCTTGGCTCAGGGGCGGAAGGGCTACACCTTC; CDR3aa: CASSLAQGRKGYTF
j_gene: TRBJ2-5; v_gene: TRBV29-1; d_gene: TRBD1; abundance: NA; CDR3nt: TGCAGCGTTGAGGCGGGACAGGGCCTACGGGAGACCCAGTACTTC; CDR3aa: CSVEAGQGLRETQYF
j_gene: TRBJ2-1; v_gene: TRBV27; d_gene: NA; abundance: NA; CDR3nt: TGTGCCAGCAGTTTACGCGTCTGGAGCTCCTACAATGAGCAGTTCTTC; CDR3aa: CASSLRVWSSYNEQFF
j_gene: TRBJ2-7; v_gene: TRBV7-2; d_gene: TRBD2; abundance: NA; CDR3nt: TGTGCCAGCAGCTTATTACTAGCGAGCACTTTTACCTACGAGCAGTACTTC; CDR3aa: CASSLLLASTFTYEQYF
j_gene: TRBJ2-1; v_gene: TRBV29-1; d_gene: TRBD2; abundance: NA; CDR3nt: TGCAGCGTTCCCCTAAAGGGTTTACTAGCGGGAGCGCCTGAGCAGTTCTTC; CDR3aa: CSVPLKGLLAGAPEQFF
j_gene: TRBJ1-2; v_gene: TRBV6-6; d_gene: TRBD1; abundance: NA; CDR3nt: TGTGCCAGCAGTTACAGTGACAGGGGGCACGGTGGCTACACCTTC; CDR3aa: CASSYSDRGHGGYTF
j_gene: TRBJ1-2; v_gene: TRBV5-6; d_gene: NA; abundance: NA; CDR3nt: TGTGCCAGCAGCTTGTGGCAGCGGCCTTATGGCTACACCTTC; CDR3aa: CASSLWQRPYGYTF
j_gene: TRBJ1-4; v_gene: TRBV18; d_gene: NA; abundance: NA; CDR3nt: TGTGCCAGCTCTCCGAATGCAGGTGCAACTAATGAAAAACTGTTTTTT; CDR3aa: CASSPNAGATNEKLFF
j_gene: TRBJ2-7; v_gene: TRBV18; d_gene: TRBD1; abundance: NA; CDR3nt: TGTGCCAGCTCGCCCGGGACAGGGGGCCCCTACGAGCAGTACTTC; CDR3aa: CASSPGTGGPYEQYF
j_gene: TRBJ1-3; v_gene: TRBV25-1; d_gene: NA; abundance: NA; CDR3nt: TGTGCCAGCAGCGGCCAGGGTGGTGAAAACACCATATATTTT; CDR3aa: CASSGQGGENTIYF
j_gene: TRBJ2-3; v_gene: TRBV2; d_gene: NA; abundance: NA; CDR3nt: TGTGCCAGCAGCTGCCCGCCCAGATCAGATACGCAGTATTTT; CDR3aa: CASSCPPRSDTQYF
j_gene: TRBJ1-1; v_gene: TRBV12-5; d_gene: NA; abundance: NA; CDR3nt: TGTGCTAGTGGTTTGGTATTAGGAGACCCCGGACTTCGGAACACTGAAGCTTTCTTT; CDR3aa: CASGLVLGDPGLRNTEAFF
j_gene: TRBJ2-7; v_gene: TRBV7-9; d_gene: NA; abundance: NA; CDR3nt: TGTGCCAGCAGCTTAGGACAGGCAGGCTCCTACGAGCAGTACTTC; CDR3aa: CASSLGQAGSYEQYF
j_gene: TRBJ2-7; v_gene: TRBV5-1; d_gene: TRBD2; abundance: NA; CDR3nt: TGCGCCAGCCGCCAGCGGGAGGGCCCAAGGTTCGAGCAGTACTTC; CDR3aa: CASRQREGPRFEQYF
j_gene: TRBJ2-5; v_gene: TRBV14; d_gene: TRBD2; abundance: NA; CDR3nt: TGTGCCAGCAGCCAAGATACTAGCGGGATAGGGCGGAAAGAGACCCAGTACTTC; CDR3aa: CASSQDTSGIGRKETQYF
j_gene: TRBJ2-5; v_gene: TRBV25-1; d_gene: NA; abundance: NA; CDR3nt: TGTGCCAGCAGTGAATTGGTAGGAGCGACCGGGTGGGAGACCCAGTACTTC; CDR3aa: CASSELVGATGWETQYF
j_gene: TRBJ1-1; v_gene: TRBV4-2; d_gene: NA; abundance: NA; CDR3nt: TGTGCCAGCAGCCAGGGCCCGCGGGGCGCGAACACTGAAGCTTTCTTT; CDR3aa: CASSQGPRGANTEAFF
j_gene: TRBJ1-3; v_gene: TRBV4-3; d_gene: NA; abundance: NA; CDR3nt: TGCGCCAGCAGCCAAGGGGGGGGCCCCTACTTCTCTGGAAACACCATATATTTT; CDR3aa: CASSQGGGPYFSGNTIYF
j_gene: TRBJ2-7; v_gene: TRBV13; d_gene: TRBD1; abundance: NA; CDR3nt: TGTGCCAGCAGCTTAGCCCCCTCGGCAGGGGGCGACGAGCAGTACTTC; CDR3aa: CASSLAPSAGGDEQYF
j_gene: TRBJ2-7; v_gene: TRBV11-3; d_gene: TRBD2; abundance: NA; CDR3nt: TGTGCCAGCAGCTTATGGACTAGCGGGAGGACCGGACTCTACGAGCAGTACTTC; CDR3aa: CASSLWTSGRTGLYEQYF
j_gene: TRBJ2-6; v_gene: TRBV27; d_gene: NA; abundance: NA; CDR3nt: TGTGCCAGCAGTTTGGGCGGGTCCAACGTCCTGACTTTC; CDR3aa: CASSLGGSNVLTF
j_gene: TRBJ1-1; v_gene: TRBV5-6; d_gene: TRBD1; abundance: NA; CDR3nt: TGTGCCAGCAGCTGTGGACAGGAGAACACTGAAGCTTTCTTT; CDR3aa: CASSCGQENTEAFF
j_gene: TRBJ1-1; v_gene: TRBV19; d_gene: NA; abundance: NA; CDR3nt: TGTGCCAGTAGTCCTCGGGGGGCTCCGAACACTGAAGCTTTCTTT; CDR3aa: CASSPRGAPNTEAFF